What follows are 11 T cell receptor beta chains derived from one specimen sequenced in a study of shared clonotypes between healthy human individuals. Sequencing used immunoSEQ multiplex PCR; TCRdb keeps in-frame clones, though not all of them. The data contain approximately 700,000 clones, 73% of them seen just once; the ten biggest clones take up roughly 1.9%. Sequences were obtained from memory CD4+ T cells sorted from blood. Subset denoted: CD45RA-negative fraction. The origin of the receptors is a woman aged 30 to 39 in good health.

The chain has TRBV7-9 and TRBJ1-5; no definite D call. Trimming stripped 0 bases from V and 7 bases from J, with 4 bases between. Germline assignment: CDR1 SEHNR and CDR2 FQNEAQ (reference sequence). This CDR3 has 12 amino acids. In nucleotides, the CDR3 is TGTGCCAGCAGCTTAGCGGAGCAGCCCCAGCATTTT. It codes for CASSLAEQPQHF. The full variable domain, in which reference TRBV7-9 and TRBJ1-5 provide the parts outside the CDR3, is DTGVSQNPRHKITKRGQNVTFRCDPISEHNRLYWYRQTLGQGPEFLTYFQNEAQLEKSRLLSDRFSAERPKGSFSTLEIQRTEQGDSAMYLCASSLAEQPQHFGDGTRLSIL.

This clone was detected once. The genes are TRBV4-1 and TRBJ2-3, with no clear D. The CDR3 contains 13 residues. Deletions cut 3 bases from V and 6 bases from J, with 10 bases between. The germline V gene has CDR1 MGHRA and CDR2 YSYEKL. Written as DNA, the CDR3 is TGCGCCAGCAGCCAGGGCATAACGGATACGCAGTATTTT. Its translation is CASSQGITDTQYF.

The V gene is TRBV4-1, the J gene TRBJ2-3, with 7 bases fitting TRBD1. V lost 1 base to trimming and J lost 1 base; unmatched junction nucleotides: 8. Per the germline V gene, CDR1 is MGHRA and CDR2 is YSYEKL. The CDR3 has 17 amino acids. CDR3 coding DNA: TGCGCCAGCAGCCAAGGGGTGCTAGGGGGCGGCACAGATACGCAGTATTTT. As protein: CASSQGVLGGGTDTQYF.

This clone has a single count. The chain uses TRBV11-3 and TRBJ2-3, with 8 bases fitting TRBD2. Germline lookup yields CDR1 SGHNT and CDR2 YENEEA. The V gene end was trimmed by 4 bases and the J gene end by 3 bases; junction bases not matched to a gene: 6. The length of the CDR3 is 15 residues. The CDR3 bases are TGTGCCAGCAGCTCCGGACTAGCCCAAACAGATACGCAGTATTTT. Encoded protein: CASSSGLAQTDTQYF.

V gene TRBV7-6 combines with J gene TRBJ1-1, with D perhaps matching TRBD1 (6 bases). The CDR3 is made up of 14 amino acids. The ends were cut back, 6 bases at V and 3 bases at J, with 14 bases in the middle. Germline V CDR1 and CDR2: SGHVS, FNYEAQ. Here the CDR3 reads CASRRGEGYTEAFF. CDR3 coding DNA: TGTGCCAGCAGGAGGGGGGAAGGTTACACTGAAGCTTTCTTT.

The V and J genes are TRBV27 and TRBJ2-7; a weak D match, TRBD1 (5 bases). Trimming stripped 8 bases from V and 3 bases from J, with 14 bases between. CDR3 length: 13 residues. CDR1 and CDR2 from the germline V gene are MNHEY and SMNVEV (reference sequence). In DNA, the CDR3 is TGTGCCAGCTCCAGGGTTGGGGTCTACGAGCAGTACTTC. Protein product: CASSRVGVYEQYF.

As DNA, the CDR3 is TGCAGCGTTCAGGGGCAGGGATCGGAGCCCCAGTATTTT. Translated, it gives CSVQGQGSEPQYF. The V and J genes are TRBV29-1 and TRBJ1-5; D possibly corresponds to TRBD1 (6 bases). The J call may not be correct, given that the DNA end is closer to TRBJ2-3. CDR1 and CDR2 from the germline V gene are SQVTM and ANQGSEA. CDR3 size: 13 residues.

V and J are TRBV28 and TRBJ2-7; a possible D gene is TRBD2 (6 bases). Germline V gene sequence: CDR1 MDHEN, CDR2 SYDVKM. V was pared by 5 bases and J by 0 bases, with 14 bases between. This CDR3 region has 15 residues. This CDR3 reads CASSRVAVSSYEQYF. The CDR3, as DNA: TGTGCCAGCAGTCGAGTAGCGGTGAGCTCCTACGAGCAGTACTTC.

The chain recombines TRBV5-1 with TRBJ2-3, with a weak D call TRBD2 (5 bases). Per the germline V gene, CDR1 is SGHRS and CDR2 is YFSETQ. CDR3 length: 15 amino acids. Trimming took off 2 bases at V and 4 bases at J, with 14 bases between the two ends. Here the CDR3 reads CASSFVAGGADTQYF. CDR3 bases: TGCGCCAGCAGCTTTGTTGCAGGAGGCGCAGATACGCAGTATTTT. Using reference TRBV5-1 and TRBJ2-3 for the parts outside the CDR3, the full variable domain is KAGVTQTPRYLIKTRGQQVTLSCSPISGHRSVSWYQQTPGQGLQFLFEYFSETQRNKGNFPGRFSGRQFSNSRSEMNVSTLELGDSALYLCASSFVAGGADTQYFGPGTRLTVL.

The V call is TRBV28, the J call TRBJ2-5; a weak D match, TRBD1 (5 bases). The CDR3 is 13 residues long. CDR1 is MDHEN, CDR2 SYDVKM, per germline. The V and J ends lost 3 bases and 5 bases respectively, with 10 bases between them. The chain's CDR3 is CASSFAGLETQYF. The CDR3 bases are TGTGCCAGCAGTTTCGCAGGGTTGGAGACCCAGTACTTC.

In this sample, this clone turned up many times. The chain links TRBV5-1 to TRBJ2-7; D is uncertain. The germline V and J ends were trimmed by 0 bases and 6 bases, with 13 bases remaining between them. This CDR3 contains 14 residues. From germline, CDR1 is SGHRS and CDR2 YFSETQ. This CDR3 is CASSLAEARAEQYF. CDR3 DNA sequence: TGCGCCAGCAGCTTGGCCGAAGCCCGGGCCGAGCAGTACTTC.